This TCR beta chain was recorded in a study of T cells in women clearing cervical HPV infection. Study-wide background: Controls gave blood once infection was undetectable; cases at lesion identification. Study-level results: Effector/memory and HPV-specific T cells were not isolated, and association timing is unknown. TRBV6-7 abundance was lower in cases than controls (0.11% versus 0.16%).

V was pared by 6 bases and J by 6 bases, with 8 bases of the junction left unmatched. Germline V lookup: CDR1 SGHRS, CDR2 YFSETQ. The CDR3 is made up of 14 amino acids. With regard to this clone: Its antigen is not known. The read ends 3 residues before the CDR3 terminus; that terminus is restored from the germline J gene.

Method: immunoSEQ multiplex PCR; TCRdb's copy keeps in-frame clones and lacks some. The specimen's table records 25,000 to 35,000 clones. The sequenced material came from blood buffy coat. This clonotype was sampled from a woman aged 18-69 years with a cervical HPV16 infection that either progressed to CIN3+ or cleared (not recorded which). The rearrangement links TRBV5-1 to TRBJ2-1; 8 bases agree with TRBD1. The CDR3 here is CASTGQGLANEQFF. CDR3 bases read: TGCGCCAGCACCGGACAGGGTTTAGCCAATGAG.